The next 28 T cell receptor beta chains were all read from a single sample in a study of T cells in Graves' hyperthyroidism and ophthalmopathy (dated by TCRdb to the late 2010s). Library construction relied on multiplex PCR. This sample was sequenced with an Illumina HiSeq 2000. The TCR beta CDR3 regions were amplified from the RNA transcripts. The TCR CDR3 was subjected to a first round of RT-PCR using the HTBI primer set and the Qiagen OneStep RT-PCR kit. In-frame beta chains were kept once TCRdb had trimmed the public reads at Q25 with fastp and called clones with MiXCR. Each entry merges the rows of one CDR3 protein and shows their most common DNA and genes. The sample includes 350,000 or so distinct CDR3 sequences, with 18% observed a single time. Approximately 54% of the sample rests with the top ten. Sequencing used blood. The origin of the receptors is a woman aged 50 to 65 with Graves' hyperthyroidism.

This clonotype came up a few times. The chain joins TRBV4-1 to TRBJ1-4; no clear D gene. The V gene lost 3 bases and the J gene lost 6 bases, with 8 bases spanning the gap. The CDR3 loop spans 13 amino acids. Germline CDR1 and CDR2: MGHRA and YSYEKL. CDR3 loop: CASSHWRYEKLFF. CDR3 DNA: TGCGCCAGCAGCCATTGGCGTTATGAAAAACTGTTTTTT.

This clonotype was observed many times. The rearrangement links TRBV11-2 to TRBJ1-1; D is unclear. The CDR3 runs 14 residues. V was trimmed by 3 bases and J by 0 bases, leaving 8 bases between them. Germline V lookup: CDR1 SGHAT, CDR2 FQNNGV. The DNA of the CDR3 is TGTGCCAGCAGCTTGCACATCATGAACACTGAAGCTTTCTTT. Translating it yields CASSLHIMNTEAFF.

The chain employs TRBV25-1 and TRBJ2-7, with D tentatively TRBD1 or TRBD2 (5 bases each). Per the germline V gene, CDR1 is MGHDK and CDR2 is SYGVNS. This CDR3 region has 14 residues. V was clipped by 6 bases and J by 2 bases, with 14 bases between them. In nucleotides, the CDR3 is TGTGCCAGCAGGGCCCGGGACGGCCCCTACGAGCAGTACTTC. As protein: CASRARDGPYEQYF.

This clonotype occurred a few times. The gene calls are TRBV7-3 and TRBJ1-1; no reliable D call. V was shortened by 1 base and J by 3 bases, with 6 bases between the two germline ends. The CDR3 totals 13 residues. Germline V gives CDR1 SGHTA, CDR2 FQGTGA. Written as DNA, the CDR3 is TGTGCCAGCAGCTTAAGACCTGACACTGAAGCTTTCTTT. The encoded protein is CASSLRPDTEAFF. Using reference TRBV7-3 and TRBJ1-1 for the parts outside the CDR3, the full variable domain is GAGVSQTPSNKVTEKGKYVELRCDPISGHTALYWYRQSLGQGPEFLIYFQGTGAADDSGLPNDRFFAVRPEGSVSTLKIQRTERGDSAVYLCASSLRPDTEAFFGQGTRLTVV.

J is TRBJ2-3 and V is TRBV7-8, with a weak D call TRBD1 (6 bases). The CDR3 is 16 residues long. The V gene lost 5 bases and the J gene lost 1 base, with 16 bases spanning the gap. Germline V gives CDR1 SGHVS, CDR2 FQNEAQ. The CDR3 reads CASSLRDKGRTDTQYF. The DNA of the CDR3 is TGTGCCAGCAGCCTCCGGGACAAGGGACGCACAGATACGCAGTATTTT. Looking up the rest from reference TRBV7-8 and TRBJ2-3 gives the full variable domain: GAGVSQSPRYKVAKRGQDVALRCDPISGHVSLFWYQQALGQGPEFLTYFQNEAQLDKSGLPSDRFFAERPEGSVSTLKIQRTQQEDSAVYLCASSLRDKGRTDTQYFGPGTRLTVL.

This clonotype occurred a few times. This chain uses TRBV6-1 with TRBJ1-6; D unresolved. Per germline, CDR1 MNHNS and CDR2 SASEGT. Trimming cost V 2 bases and J 10 bases, with 6 bases left between them. The CDR3 sequence is 12 residues long. This CDR3 is CASSERRSPLHF. The CDR3 region has the DNA TGTGCCAGCAGTGAACGCCGATCACCCCTCCACTTT.

This clonotype was counted ten times or more. The chain links TRBV20-1 to TRBJ2-2; TRBD1 is a possible D gene (6 bases). Germline CDR1 reads DFQATT; CDR2 reads SNEGSKA (reference sequence). The CDR3 runs 15 residues. Trimming took off 3 bases at V and 3 bases at J, with 14 bases between the two ends. The CDR3 loop reads CSASLGAGDTGELFF. CDR3 coding DNA: TGCAGTGCTAGTTTGGGGGCTGGGGACACCGGGGAGCTGTTTTTT.

This clonotype appeared a few times. A much bigger clone sits one base away, suggesting this may be a read error. This sequence joins TRBV7-9 and TRBJ1-1; no firm D call. This CDR3 has 15 amino acids. CDR1 SEHNR and CDR2 FQNEAQ come from the germline V gene (reference sequence). The CDR3 here is CASSLLGVMNTGAFF. The CDR3 DNA sequence: TGTGCCAGCAGCCTGCTCGGGGTGATGAACACTGGAGCTTTCTTT.

This clonotype was picked up many times. The V call is TRBV11-2, the J call TRBJ1-6, with TRBD1 as a possible D gene (5 bases). Germline V CDR1 and CDR2: SGHAT, FQNNGV. Trimming took 1 base from V and 9 from J, leaving 13 bases between them. The CDR3 runs 15 residues. For the CDR3, the DNA is TGTGCCAGCAGCTTAGTCCAGAGCGGGGGTTCACCCCTCCACTTT. Protein product: CASSLVQSGGSPLHF.

The rearrangement links TRBV5-1 to TRBJ2-5; 10 bases map to TRBD2. Germline CDR1 SGHRS, CDR2 YFSETQ. The CDR3 is made up of 22 amino acids. Germline trimming cut 0 bases from V and 2 bases from J; bases unmatched to any gene: 22. The CDR3 is CASSLALASGSIPFRSQETQYF. The CDR3 DNA reads TGCGCCAGCAGCTTGGCCTTGGCTAGCGGGAGCATCCCCTTCAGATCACAAGAGACCCAGTACTTC.

This clonotype was seen more than once but under ten times. This sequence joins TRBV27 and TRBJ1-1; D remains unclear. CDR1 is MNHEY, CDR2 SMNVEV, per germline (reference sequence). This CDR3 has 14 amino acids. V lost 2 bases and J lost 1, with 8 bases in between. The CDR3 DNA follows: TGTGCCAGCAGTTTAAGTAAGGGGAACACTGAAGCTTTCTTT. Its protein product is CASSLSKGNTEAFF.

This clonotype appeared many times. This chain uses TRBV7-9 with TRBJ2-3; 9 nucleotides line up with TRBD2. Germline-derived CDR1 and CDR2 are SEHNR and FQNEAQ (reference sequence). The trim removed 3 bases at V and 6 bases at J, leaving 7 bases unmatched. The length of the CDR3 is 15 residues. CDR3 in amino acids: CASSLGLAGVDTQYF. CDR3 DNA sequence: TGTGCCAGCAGCTTGGGGTTAGCGGGAGTTGATACGCAGTATTTT.

This chain joins TRBV5-6 and TRBJ2-3; no clear D gene. Germline loops: CDR1 SGHDT, CDR2 YYEEEE. Trimming removed 3 bases from V and 1 base from J, with 6 bases in between. This CDR3 is built from 13 residues. The CDR3 is CASSSFGTDTQYF. DNA for the CDR3: TGTGCCAGCAGCTCCTTTGGCACAGATACGCAGTATTTT.

This clonotype was seen once. This may come from a read error, since a much larger clone is one base off. The chain links TRBV3-1 to TRBJ2-2, with a tentative D call TRBD2 (5 bases). V was clipped by 7 bases and J by 6 bases, with 15 bases between them. The CDR3 covers 14 residues. Germline V gene sequence: CDR1 LGHDT, CDR2 YNNKEL (reference sequence). The CDR3 loop is CASIRPGYAGELFF. Written as DNA, the CDR3 is TGTGCCAGCATCCGACCGGGATACGCCGGGGAGCTGTTTTTT.

In its sample, this clonotype was seen a few times. Just one base apart from a much larger clone, this may be a read error. The rearrangement joins TRBV28 to TRBJ2-7, with D uncertain. The CDR3 consists of 11 residues. Germline V gene lookup returns CDR1 MDHEN and CDR2 SYDVKM. Here the CDR3 reads CASSQNYGQYF. CDR3 in DNA: TGTGCCAGCAGTCAAAATTACGGGCAGTACTTC.

V gene TRBV9 combines with J gene TRBJ2-3; maybe TRBD2 (5 bases). V lost 4 bases to trimming and J lost 3 bases, with 12 bases between them. Per germline, CDR1 SGDLS and CDR2 YYNGEE. This CDR3 is 14 amino acids long. The CDR3 here is CASSPREVTDTQYF. The CDR3 DNA is TGTGCCAGCAGCCCTCGGGAAGTTACAGATACGCAGTATTTT.

This clonotype was observed a handful of times. V usage is TRBV30 and J usage is TRBJ1-6; D is possibly TRBD1 (6 bases). Trimming cost V 5 bases and J 7 bases, with 12 bases left between them. The CDR3 totals 13 residues. CDR1 and CDR2 from the germline V gene are GTSNPN and SVGIG (reference sequence). Written as DNA, the CDR3 is TGTGCCTGGGTGGACAGTTTAAATTCACCCCTCCACTTT. Residues: CAWVDSLNSPLHF.

This clonotype turned up a few times. The rearrangement joins TRBV11-2 to TRBJ2-2; D is possibly TRBD1 (6 bases). This CDR3 has 17 residues. Germline V gives CDR1 SGHAT, CDR2 FQNNGV. V was trimmed by 3 bases and J by 0 bases, leaving 14 bases between them. The CDR3 bases are TGTGCCAGCAGCTTTGGGGGCTTGTCGGCGAACACCGGGGAGCTGTTTTTT. It codes for CASSFGGLSANTGELFF.

The rearrangement joins TRBV7-6 to TRBJ2-5; TRBD2 matches 13 bases. There are 17 residues in the CDR3. Looked up from germline, CDR1 is SGHVS and CDR2 is FNYEAQ. Trimming cost V 2 bases and J 4 bases; bases outside gene matches: 7. CDR3 DNA: TGTGCCAGCAGCTTAACTAGACTAGCGGGGGGTATAGAGACCCAGTACTTC. Translation gives CASSLTRLAGGIETQYF.

For the CDR3, the DNA is TGTGCCAGCAGCCTACCGGGACTAGCGGTGAAAAGCTCCTACAATGAGCAGTTCTTC. Protein: CASSLPGLAVKSSYNEQFF. V is TRBV12-3 or TRBV12-4 and J is TRBJ2-1, with TRBD2 matching over 11 bases. V was pared by 6 bases and J by 0 bases, with 13 bases of the junction left unmatched. This CDR3 is 19 amino acids long.

This clonotype turned up a few times. The chain recombines TRBV14 with TRBJ1-1, with a tentative D call TRBD1 (5 bases). Germline V gene data show CDR1 as SGHDN and CDR2 as FVKESK. The CDR3 totals 12 residues. V lost 4 bases and J lost 7, with 10 bases in between. DNA of the CDR3: TGTGCCAGCAGCCGCACAGGTTATGAAGCTTTCTTT. Protein sequence: CASSRTGYEAFF.

The CDR3 bases are TGTGCCAGCAGCGTAGGGTCGACCTGGGGGCTCGAACTAGCGGCCAATGAGCAGTTCTTC. This gives the protein CASSVGSTWGLELAANEQFF. This chain links TRBV9 with TRBJ2-1, with TRBD2 matching 8 bases. The CDR3 is made up of 20 amino acids. J was trimmed by 6 bases and V by 0 bases; bases with no gene match: 20. Looked up from germline, CDR1 is SGDLS and CDR2 is YYNGEE.

This clonotype was detected many times. This chain links TRBV5-1 with TRBJ1-1, with D possibly being TRBD1 (5 bases). V gave up 7 bases and J gave up 7 bases, with 17 bases separating them. This CDR3 contains 13 residues. CDR1 is SGHRS, CDR2 YFSETQ, per germline. The CDR3 sequence is CASGRTQGVEAFF. The DNA of the CDR3 is TGCGCCAGCGGGAGGACTCAAGGGGTTGAAGCTTTCTTT.

V and J are TRBV28 and TRBJ1-1; no clear D. The CDR3 loop spans 11 amino acids. The germline CDR1 and CDR2 sequences are MDHEN and SYDVKM. In nucleotides, the CDR3 is TGTGCGGCCGCCGGGAACACTGAAGCTTTCTTT. It translates to CAAAGNTEAFF. Variable domain in full (rest from reference TRBV28 and TRBJ1-1): DVKVTQSSRYLVKRTGEKVFLECVQDMDHENMFWYRQDPGLGLRLIYFSYDVKMKEKGDIPEGYSVSREKKERFSLILESASTNQTSMYLCAAAGNTEAFFGQGTRLTVV.

This clonotype was counted once. This chain links TRBV4-1 with TRBJ2-7; the match to TRBD2 covers 12 bases. Trimming at V came to 0 bases and at J to 3 bases, leaving 9 bases not matched to a gene. The CDR3 sequence is 18 residues long. Germline assignment: CDR1 MGHRA and CDR2 YSYEKL. The CDR3 nucleotides read TGCGCCAGCAGCCAAGAGAGGGGTCTAGCGGGGGGGATCTACGAGCAGTACGTC. Translating it yields CASSQERGLAGGIYEQYV.

This clonotype was picked up one time. Being one base from a much bigger clone, this may be a read error. V and J are TRBV5-5 and TRBJ2-1; 8 nucleotides agree with TRBD1. The CDR3 length is 16 residues. The trim removed 0 bases at V and 7 bases at J, leaving 9 bases unmatched. Germline CDR1 is SGHKS and CDR2 is YYEKEE (reference sequence). The CDR3, as DNA: TGTGCCAGCAGCTTGGGGACAGGGCCTGGGCGGAATGAGCAGTTCTTC. Encoded protein: CASSLGTGPGRNEQFF.

The chain combines TRBV11-1 with TRBJ2-1, with TRBD2 matching 9 bases. TRBJ2-7 matches the DNA end more closely, so the J call is doubtful. The germline V gene has CDR1 SGHAT and CDR2 FQDESV (reference sequence). The CDR3 has 14 amino acids. The CDR3 reads CASSLARGGNEQYV. The CDR3 DNA sequence: TGTGCCAGCAGCTTAGCGCGGGGGGGCAATGAGCAGTACGTC.

This clonotype was observed many times. V usage is TRBV20-1 and J usage is TRBJ1-1, with a tentative D call TRBD1 (5 bases). The V gene lost 6 bases and the J gene lost 3 bases, with 11 bases spanning the gap. The germline V gene encodes CDR1 DFQATT and CDR2 SNEGSKA (reference sequence). CDR3 length: 12 amino acids. The DNA for the CDR3 is TGCAGTGCCAGCGGGGCTTACACTGAAGCTTTCTTT. Residues: CSASGAYTEAFF.